The source of this TCR beta chain is a study of blood T cell repertoires in COVID-19. This clone has more than one count but fewer than ten. Sequenced by immunoSEQ multiplex PCR; TCRdb stores in-frame clones only, minus some. The top ten clones hold 6% to 7% of a sample with about 340,000 clones, over 70% of them seen once. Sample: peripheral blood. This sequence originates from a woman aged 50 to 60 with COVID-19, enrolled during active disease.

In nucleotides, the CDR3 is TGTGCCAGTAGTACTACAGGGGGTCCCCTATCTGGAAACACCATATATTTT. Its protein product is CASSTTGGPLSGNTIYF. This rearrangement joins TRBV19 to TRBJ1-3; 8 positions match TRBD1. Germline loops: CDR1 LNHDA, CDR2 SQIVND (reference sequence). Trimming took 4 bases from V and 1 from J; bases not matched to a gene: 9. The CDR3 sequence is 17 residues long.